These 14 T cell receptor beta chains originate from one sample sequenced in a study of T-cell memory formation after mild COVID-19. MiXCR, run by TCRdb on the 5' RACE reads, gives a single entry per CDR3 protein. The table has 400,000 or so distinct CDR3 sequences, around 20% seen once. Material: PBMCs or a T cell subset sorted from them (not recorded which). Receptors originate from an adult woman who had mild COVID-19 (a few samples of this study predate the infection). Cell type and time point are not known.

The chain has TRBV7-2 and TRBJ2-7; 7 bases line up with TRBD1. This CDR3 region has 15 residues. Germline values: CDR1 SGHTA, CDR2 FQGNSA. V was pared by 6 bases and J by 0 bases, with 8 bases of the junction left unmatched. The CDR3 bases are TGTGCCAGCAGAATCAGGGACAGCCTCTCCTACGAGCAGTACTTC. Translation: CASRIRDSLSYEQYF.

This clonotype showed up just a few times. The chain joins TRBV27 to TRBJ1-5, with 11 bases lining up with TRBD1. Germline CDR1 reads MNHEY; CDR2 reads SMNVEV (reference sequence). The CDR3 loop spans 17 amino acids. J lost 2 bases, V lost 5 bases, and 8 bases had no gene match. CDR3 sequence: CASSRGQGARGNQPQHF. CDR3 nucleotides: TGTGCCAGCAGTAGAGGACAGGGGGCGAGAGGCAATCAGCCCCAGCATTTT.

This clonotype has just a few counts. The chain combines TRBV12-3 or TRBV12-4 with TRBJ2-7; 10 bases are a match to TRBD2. The length of the CDR3 is 17 residues. Losses at the gene ends were 5 bases for V and 3 bases for J; bases not matched to a gene: 13. The CDR3 sequence: CASSPLGGAGGLYEQYF. The CDR3 DNA is TGTGCCAGCAGTCCCCTGGGTGGAGCGGGGGGGCTCTACGAGCAGTACTTC.

This sequence joins TRBV18 and TRBJ2-1, with 10 bases fitting TRBD1. The CDR3 is 15 residues long. Trimming removed 6 bases from V and 6 bases from J; junction bases left unmatched: 8. Germline V gene lookup returns CDR1 KGHSH and CDR2 LQKENI. For the CDR3, the DNA is TGTGCCAGCTCGCGACAGGGGGCTCTTAGCAATGAGCAGTTCTTC. Translation: CASSRQGALSNEQFF.

This chain connects TRBV5-1 to TRBJ2-1; 10 nucleotides agree with TRBD2. The J segment lost 4 bases and the V segment lost 0 bases, leaving 10 bases of the junction unmatched. Germline loops: CDR1 SGHRS, CDR2 YFSETQ. The CDR3 is 18 residues long. The DNA for the CDR3 is TGCGCCAGCAGCTTGGTTCTGCTAGCGGGAGCATCTTACAATGAGCAGTTCTTC. This translates into CASSLVLLAGASYNEQFF.

This clonotype has just a few counts. This chain connects TRBV12-3 or TRBV12-4 to TRBJ2-7; maybe TRBD2 (6 bases). V was pared by 6 bases and J by 0 bases, with 12 bases between. The CDR3 runs to 14 residues. The chain's CDR3 is CASSLHGSSYEQYF. The CDR3, as DNA: TGTGCCAGCAGCCTTCACGGGAGCTCCTACGAGCAGTACTTC.

The chain employs TRBV12-3 or TRBV12-4 and TRBJ2-7; tentatively, D is TRBD1 (6 bases). CDR3 length: 14 residues. V was clipped by 5 bases and J by 2 bases, with 13 bases between them. The CDR3 DNA follows: TGTGCCAGCAGTCCACGACAGGATACCTACGAGCAGTACTTC. Its translation is CASSPRQDTYEQYF.

In this sample, this clonotype turned up a few times. The chain employs TRBV12-3 or TRBV12-4 and TRBJ1-5; D possibly corresponds to TRBD1 (5 bases). The CDR3 sequence is 15 residues long. V was pared by 3 bases and J by 0 bases, with 9 bases between. The CDR3 bases are TGTGCCAGCAGTTTTAGGGGCAATAGCAATCAGCCCCAGCATTTT. Translation gives CASSFRGNSNQPQHF.

A few counts support this clonotype. CDR3 sequence (DNA): TGTGCCAGCAGTTTGCTAGCGGGGGCCTACGAGCAGTACTTC. This translates into CASSLLAGAYEQYF. This chain links TRBV12-3 or TRBV12-4 with TRBJ2-7; 10 nucleotides match TRBD2. This CDR3 is 14 amino acids long. V lost 3 bases, J lost 2 bases, and 1 base stayed unmatched.

This clonotype showed up just a few times. The chain uses TRBV5-1 and TRBJ2-3; 12 bases align to TRBD1. The CDR3 extends over 16 amino acids. Germline lookup yields CDR1 SGHRS and CDR2 YFSETQ. V shed 4 bases, J shed 5 bases, and the junction held 8 bases outside the gene matches. The CDR3 DNA reads as TGCGCCAGCAGCCTACTAGGGACAGGGGGCTTAGATACGCAGTATTTT. Its translation: CASSLLGTGGLDTQYF. The full variable domain, rest sourced from reference TRBV5-1 and TRBJ2-3, is KAGVTQTPRYLIKTRGQQVTLSCSPISGHRSVSWYQQTPGQGLQFLFEYFSETQRNKGNFPGRFSGRQFSNSRSEMNVSTLELGDSALYLCASSLLGTGGLDTQYFGPGTRLTVL.

V is TRBV18 and J is TRBJ1-4, with D tentatively TRBD1 (5 bases). Germline-derived CDR1 and CDR2 are KGHSH and LQKENI. CDR3 length equals 17 residues. Trimming took off 3 bases at V and 2 bases at J, with 16 bases between the two ends. The chain's CDR3 is CASSPEPIRATNEKLFF. CDR3 DNA: TGTGCCAGCTCACCTGAACCAATCAGGGCGACTAATGAAAAACTGTTTTTT.

The V gene is TRBV7-9, the J gene TRBJ2-5; TRBD2 might be the D (6 bases). This CDR3 is 14 amino acids long. CDR1 and CDR2 from the germline V gene are SEHNR and FQNEAQ (reference sequence). V lost 5 bases to trimming and J lost 7 bases, with 17 bases between them. CDR3 sequence reads: CASSPTGRSGTQYF. As DNA, the CDR3 is TGTGCCAGCAGCCCCACCGGGAGAAGCGGGACCCAGTACTTC.

This clonotype turned up a few times. In nucleotides, the CDR3 is TGCAGCGTTGAAGAAAACCCCTATGGCTACACCTTC. As protein: CSVEENPYGYTF. The V gene is TRBV29-1, the J gene TRBJ1-2, with D unclear. Trimming took off 0 bases at V and 4 bases at J, with 6 bases between the two ends. CDR1 and CDR2 (germline): SQVTM, ANQGSEA. The CDR3 is 12 amino acids.

This clonotype was counted a few times. This sequence joins TRBV10-3 and TRBJ2-7; D is unresolved. This CDR3 has 12 amino acids. Germline V gene sequence: CDR1 ENHRY, CDR2 SYGVKD. Trimming took 3 bases from V and 6 from J, leaving 9 bases between them. The CDR3 loop is CAISEGVGEQYF. The CDR3 DNA reads as TGTGCCATCAGTGAAGGTGTAGGCGAGCAGTACTTC.